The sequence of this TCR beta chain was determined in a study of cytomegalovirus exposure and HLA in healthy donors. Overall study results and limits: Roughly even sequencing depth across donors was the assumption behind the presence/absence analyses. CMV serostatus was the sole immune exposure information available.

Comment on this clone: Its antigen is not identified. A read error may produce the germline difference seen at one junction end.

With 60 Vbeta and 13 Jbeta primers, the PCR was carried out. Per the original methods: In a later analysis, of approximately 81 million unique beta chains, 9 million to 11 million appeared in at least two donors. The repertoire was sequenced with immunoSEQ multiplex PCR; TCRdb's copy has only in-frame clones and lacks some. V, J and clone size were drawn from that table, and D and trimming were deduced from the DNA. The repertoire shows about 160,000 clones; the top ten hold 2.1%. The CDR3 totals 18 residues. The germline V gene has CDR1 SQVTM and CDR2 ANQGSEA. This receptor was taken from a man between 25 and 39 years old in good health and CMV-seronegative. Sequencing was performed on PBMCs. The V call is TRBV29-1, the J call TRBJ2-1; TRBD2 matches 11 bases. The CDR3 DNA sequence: TGCAGCGTTTTGATGGGAACTAGCGGGAGTTTTGAGTACAGTGAGCAGTTCTTC. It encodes CSVLMGTSGSFEYSEQFF.